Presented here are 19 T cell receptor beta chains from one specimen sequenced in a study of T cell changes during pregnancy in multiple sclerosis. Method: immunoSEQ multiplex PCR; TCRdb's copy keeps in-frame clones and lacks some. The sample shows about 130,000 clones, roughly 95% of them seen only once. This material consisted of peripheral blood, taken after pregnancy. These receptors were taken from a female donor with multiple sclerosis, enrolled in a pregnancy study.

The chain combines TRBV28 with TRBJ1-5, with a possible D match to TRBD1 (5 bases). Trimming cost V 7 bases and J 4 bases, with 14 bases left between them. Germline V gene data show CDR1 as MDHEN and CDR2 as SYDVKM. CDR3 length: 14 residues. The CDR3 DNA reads TGTGCCAGCATGGGGGGGTCGGGGAATCAGCCCCAGCATTTT. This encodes CASMGGSGNQPQHF. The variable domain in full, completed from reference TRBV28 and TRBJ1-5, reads DVKVTQSSRYLVKRTGEKVFLECVQDMDHENMFWYRQDPGLGLRLIYFSYDVKMKEKGDIPEGYSVSREKKERFSLILESASTNQTSMYLCASMGGSGNQPQHFGDGTRLSIL.

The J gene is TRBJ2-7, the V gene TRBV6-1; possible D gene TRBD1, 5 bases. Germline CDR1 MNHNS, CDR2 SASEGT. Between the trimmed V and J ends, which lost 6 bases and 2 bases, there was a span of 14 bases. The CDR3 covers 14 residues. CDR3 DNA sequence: TGTGCCAGCAGCGACGGACAAGGCCCCTACGAGCAGTACTTC. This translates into CASSDGQGPYEQYF.

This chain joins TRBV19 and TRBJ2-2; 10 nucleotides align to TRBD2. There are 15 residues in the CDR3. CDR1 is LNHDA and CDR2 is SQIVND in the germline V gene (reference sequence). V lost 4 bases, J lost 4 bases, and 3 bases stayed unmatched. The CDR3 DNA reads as TGTGCCAGTAGTAGGGCTAGCGGGAGCACCGGGGAGCTGTTTTTT. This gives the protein CASSRASGSTGELFF. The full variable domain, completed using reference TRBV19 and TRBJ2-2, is DGGITQSPKYLFRKEGQNVTLSCEQNLNHDAMYWYRQDPGQGLRLIYYSQIVNDFQKGDIAEGYSVSREKKESFPLTVTSAQKNPTAFYLCASSRASGSTGELFFGEGSRLTVL.

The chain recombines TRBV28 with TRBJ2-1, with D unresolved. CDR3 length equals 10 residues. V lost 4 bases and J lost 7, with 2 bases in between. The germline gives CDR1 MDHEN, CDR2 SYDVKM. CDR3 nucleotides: TGTGCCAGCAGTTCTAATGAGCAGTTCTTC. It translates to CASSSNEQFF.

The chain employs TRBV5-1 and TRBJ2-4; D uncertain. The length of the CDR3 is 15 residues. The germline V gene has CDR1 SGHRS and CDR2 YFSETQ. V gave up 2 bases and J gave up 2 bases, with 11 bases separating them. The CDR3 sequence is CASSLGTTSKNIQYF. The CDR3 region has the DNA TGCGCCAGCAGCTTAGGTACTACTTCCAAAAACATTCAGTACTTC.

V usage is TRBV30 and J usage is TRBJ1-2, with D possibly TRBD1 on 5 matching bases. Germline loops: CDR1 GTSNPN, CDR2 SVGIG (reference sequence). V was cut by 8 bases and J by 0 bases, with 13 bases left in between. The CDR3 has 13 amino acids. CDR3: CAGGGSSNYGYTF. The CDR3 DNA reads TGTGCCGGTGGGGGGAGCTCTAACTATGGCTACACCTTC.

CDR3 bases: TGTGCCAGCAGCCAGACCGGGGGGGGGACCGGGGAGCTGTTTTTT. This gives the protein CASSQTGGGTGELFF. The chain employs TRBV4-2 and TRBJ2-2, with 8 bases identical to TRBD2. J was trimmed by 5 bases and V by 3 bases; bases with no gene match: 5. Germline CDR1 LGHNA, CDR2 YNFKEQ. The CDR3 is made up of 15 amino acids.

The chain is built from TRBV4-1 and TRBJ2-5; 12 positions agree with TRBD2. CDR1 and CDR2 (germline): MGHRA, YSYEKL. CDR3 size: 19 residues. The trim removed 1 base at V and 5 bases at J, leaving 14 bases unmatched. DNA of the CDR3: TGCGCCAGCAGCCAAGTTGGCCTAGCGGGAGGGCCTGGAGAGGAGACCCAGTACTTC. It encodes CASSQVGLAGGPGEETQYF.

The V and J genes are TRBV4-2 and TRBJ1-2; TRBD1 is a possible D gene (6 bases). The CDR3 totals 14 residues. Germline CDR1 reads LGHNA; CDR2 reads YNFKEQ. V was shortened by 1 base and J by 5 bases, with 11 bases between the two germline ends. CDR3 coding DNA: TGTGCCAGCAGCCAAGTATCAGGGGAGTATGGCTACACCTTC. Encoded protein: CASSQVSGEYGYTF.

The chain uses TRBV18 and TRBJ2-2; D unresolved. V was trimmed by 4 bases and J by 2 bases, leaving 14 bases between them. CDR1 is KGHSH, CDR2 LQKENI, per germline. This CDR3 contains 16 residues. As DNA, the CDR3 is TGTGCCAGCTCACTTGACAAGATCCTAAACACCGGGGAGCTGTTTTTT. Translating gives CASSLDKILNTGELFF.

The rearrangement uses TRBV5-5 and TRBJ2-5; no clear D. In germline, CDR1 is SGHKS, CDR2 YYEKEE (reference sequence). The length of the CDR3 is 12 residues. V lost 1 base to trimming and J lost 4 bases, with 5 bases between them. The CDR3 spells CASSLNIETQYF. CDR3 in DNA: TGTGCCAGCAGCTTGAATATAGAGACCCAGTACTTC.

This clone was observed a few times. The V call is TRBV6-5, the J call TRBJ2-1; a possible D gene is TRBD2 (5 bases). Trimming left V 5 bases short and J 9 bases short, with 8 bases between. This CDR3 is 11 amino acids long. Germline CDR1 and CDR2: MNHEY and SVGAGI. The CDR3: CASSRAGEQFF. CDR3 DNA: TGTGCCAGCAGTCGGGCGGGTGAGCAGTTCTTC.

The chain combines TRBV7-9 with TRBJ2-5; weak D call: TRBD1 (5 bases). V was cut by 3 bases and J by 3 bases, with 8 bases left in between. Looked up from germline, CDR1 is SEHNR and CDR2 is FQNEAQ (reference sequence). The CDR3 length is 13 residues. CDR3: CASSFGAEETQYF. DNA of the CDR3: TGTGCCAGCAGCTTTGGGGCGGAAGAGACCCAGTACTTC.

Here the CDR3 reads CASSAINRVYEQYF. The CDR3 region has the DNA TGTGCCAGCAGTGCGATTAACAGGGTCTACGAGCAGTACTTC. V gene TRBV7-9 combines with J gene TRBJ2-7; D might be TRBD1 (6 bases). CDR3 length: 14 residues. CDR1 and CDR2 (germline): SEHNR, FQNEAQ (reference sequence). Trimming removed 6 bases from V and 3 bases from J, with 15 bases in between.

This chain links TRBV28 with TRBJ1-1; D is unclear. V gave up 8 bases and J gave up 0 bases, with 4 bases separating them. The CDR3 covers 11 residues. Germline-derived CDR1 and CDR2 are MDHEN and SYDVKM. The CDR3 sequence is CASVVNTEAFF. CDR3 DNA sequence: TGTGCCAGCGTAGTGAACACTGAAGCTTTCTTT.

CDR3 DNA sequence: TGTGCCAGTAGTATATTAGGGACAGGGTGGTACAATGAGCAGTTCTTC. Translation: CASSILGTGWYNEQFF. The gene calls are TRBV19 and TRBJ2-1; 9 nucleotides line up with TRBD1. This CDR3 has 16 amino acids. J gave up 4 bases and V 2 bases, and 6 bases lay outside the gene matches. Germline CDR1 is LNHDA and CDR2 is SQIVND (reference sequence).

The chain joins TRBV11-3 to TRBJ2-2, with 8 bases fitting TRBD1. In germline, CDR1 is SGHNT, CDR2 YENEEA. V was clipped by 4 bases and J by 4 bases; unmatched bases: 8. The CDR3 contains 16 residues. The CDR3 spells CASSSGQGLGTGELFF. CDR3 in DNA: TGTGCCAGCAGCTCCGGACAGGGATTAGGCACCGGGGAGCTGTTTTTT. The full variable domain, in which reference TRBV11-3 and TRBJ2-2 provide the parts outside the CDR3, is EAGVVQSPRYKIIEKKQPVAFWCNPISGHNTLYWYLQNLGQGPELLIRYENEEAVDDSQLPKDRFSAERLKGVDSTLKIQPAELGDSAVYLCASSSGQGLGTGELFFGEGSRLTVL.

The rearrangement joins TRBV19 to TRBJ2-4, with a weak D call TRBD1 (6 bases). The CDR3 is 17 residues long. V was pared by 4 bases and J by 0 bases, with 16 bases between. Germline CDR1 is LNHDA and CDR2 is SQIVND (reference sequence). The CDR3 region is CASSTETPGEAKNIQYF. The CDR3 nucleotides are TGTGCCAGTAGTACCGAGACCCCAGGGGAAGCCAAAAACATTCAGTACTTC.

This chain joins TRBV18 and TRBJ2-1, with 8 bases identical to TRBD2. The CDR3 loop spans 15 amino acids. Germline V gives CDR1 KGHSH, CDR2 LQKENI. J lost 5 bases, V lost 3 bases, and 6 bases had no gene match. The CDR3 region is CASSPALAANNEQFF. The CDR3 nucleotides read TGTGCCAGCTCACCCGCACTAGCGGCAAACAATGAGCAGTTCTTC.